This TCR beta chain was recovered during a study of control samples from healthy donors and cancer patients. Germline V gives CDR1 SEHNR, CDR2 FQNEAQ (reference sequence). The CDR3 is made up of 14 amino acids. The germline V and J ends were trimmed by 3 bases and 7 bases, with 12 bases remaining between them. Clones were read by immunoSEQ multiplex PCR, and TCRdb kept only the in-frame ones, dropping some. The sample includes some 170,000 clones, around 94% of them seen just once. Sequences were obtained from PBMCs. The chain employs TRBV7-9 and TRBJ2-2; D perhaps matches TRBD1 (6 bases). This TCR was recovered from a man aged 55 to 69 with colorectal cancer. The CDR3 here is CASSFTPDSGELFF. In DNA, the CDR3 is TGTGCCAGCAGCTTTACCCCGGACAGCGGGGAGCTGTTTTTT.